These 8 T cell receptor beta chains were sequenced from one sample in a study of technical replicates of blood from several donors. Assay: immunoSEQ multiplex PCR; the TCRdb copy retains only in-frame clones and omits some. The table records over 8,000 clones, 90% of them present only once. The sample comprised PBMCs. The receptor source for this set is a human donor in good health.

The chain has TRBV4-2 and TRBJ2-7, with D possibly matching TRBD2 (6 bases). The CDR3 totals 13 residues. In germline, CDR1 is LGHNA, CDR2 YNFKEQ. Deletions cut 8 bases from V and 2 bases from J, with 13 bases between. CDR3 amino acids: CASGSSETYEQYF. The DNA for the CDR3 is TGTGCCAGCGGGTCTAGCGAGACCTACGAGCAGTACTTC.

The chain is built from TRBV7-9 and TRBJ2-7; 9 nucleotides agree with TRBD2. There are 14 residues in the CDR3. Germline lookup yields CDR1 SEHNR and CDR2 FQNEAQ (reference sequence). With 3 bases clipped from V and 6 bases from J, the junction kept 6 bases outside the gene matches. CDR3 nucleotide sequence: TGTGCCAGCAGCTTTTTTAGCGGGAGTAGCGAGCAGTACTTC. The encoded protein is CASSFFSGSSEQYF.

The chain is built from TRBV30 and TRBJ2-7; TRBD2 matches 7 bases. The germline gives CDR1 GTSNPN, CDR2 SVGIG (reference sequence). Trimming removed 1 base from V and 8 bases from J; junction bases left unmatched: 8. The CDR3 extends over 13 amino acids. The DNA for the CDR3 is TGTGCCTGGAGTGGCGCTAGCGGCCGCAAGCAGTACTTC. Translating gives CAWSGASGRKQYF.

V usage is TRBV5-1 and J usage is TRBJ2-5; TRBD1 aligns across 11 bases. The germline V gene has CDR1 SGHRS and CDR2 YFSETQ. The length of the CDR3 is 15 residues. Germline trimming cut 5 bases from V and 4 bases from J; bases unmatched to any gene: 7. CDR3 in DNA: TGCGCCAGCAGTCGGGGGACAGGGGGGGGAGAGACCCAGTACTTC. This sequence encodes CASSRGTGGGETQYF. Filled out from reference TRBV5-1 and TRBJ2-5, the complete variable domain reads KAGVTQTPRYLIKTRGQQVTLSCSPISGHRSVSWYQQTPGQGLQFLFEYFSETQRNKGNFPGRFSGRQFSNSRSEMNVSTLELGDSALYLCASSRGTGGGETQYFGPGTRLLVL.

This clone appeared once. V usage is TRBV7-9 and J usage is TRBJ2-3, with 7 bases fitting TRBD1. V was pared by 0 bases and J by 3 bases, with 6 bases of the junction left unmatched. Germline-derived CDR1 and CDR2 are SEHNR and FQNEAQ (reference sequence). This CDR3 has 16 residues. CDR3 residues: CASSLAEGQVTDTQYF. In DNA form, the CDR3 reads TGTGCCAGCAGCTTAGCGGAAGGACAGGTTACAGATACGCAGTATTTT. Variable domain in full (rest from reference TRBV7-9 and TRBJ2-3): DTGVSQNPRHKITKRGQNVTFRCDPISEHNRLYWYRQTLGQGPEFLTYFQNEAQLEKSRLLSDRFSAERPKGSFSTLEIQRTEQGDSAMYLCASSLAEGQVTDTQYFGPGTRLTVL.

CDR3 sequence: CAWSVGGVKQPQHF. The CDR3 DNA reads as TGTGCCTGGAGTGTAGGAGGGGTGAAACAGCCCCAGCATTTT. The genes are TRBV30 and TRBJ1-5; possible D gene TRBD1, 5 bases. Germline CDR1 reads GTSNPN; CDR2 reads SVGIG (reference sequence). The CDR3 runs to 14 residues. The germline V and J ends were trimmed by 0 bases and 7 bases, with 13 bases remaining between them.

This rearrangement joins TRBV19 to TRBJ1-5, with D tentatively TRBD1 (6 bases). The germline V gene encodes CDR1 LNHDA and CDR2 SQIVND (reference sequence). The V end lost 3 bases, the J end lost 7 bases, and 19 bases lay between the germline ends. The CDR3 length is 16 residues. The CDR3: CASSMGHRAEGQPQHF. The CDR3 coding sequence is TGTGCCAGTAGTATGGGTCACAGGGCTGAGGGGCAGCCCCAGCATTTT.

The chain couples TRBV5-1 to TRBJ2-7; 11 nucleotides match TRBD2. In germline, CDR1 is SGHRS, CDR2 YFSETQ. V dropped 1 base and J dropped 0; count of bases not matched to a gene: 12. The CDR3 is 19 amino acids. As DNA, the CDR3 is TGCGCCAGCAGCTTGAGTACTGGACTAGCGGGTGGGAGCTCCTACGAGCAGTACTTC. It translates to CASSLSTGLAGGSSYEQYF.